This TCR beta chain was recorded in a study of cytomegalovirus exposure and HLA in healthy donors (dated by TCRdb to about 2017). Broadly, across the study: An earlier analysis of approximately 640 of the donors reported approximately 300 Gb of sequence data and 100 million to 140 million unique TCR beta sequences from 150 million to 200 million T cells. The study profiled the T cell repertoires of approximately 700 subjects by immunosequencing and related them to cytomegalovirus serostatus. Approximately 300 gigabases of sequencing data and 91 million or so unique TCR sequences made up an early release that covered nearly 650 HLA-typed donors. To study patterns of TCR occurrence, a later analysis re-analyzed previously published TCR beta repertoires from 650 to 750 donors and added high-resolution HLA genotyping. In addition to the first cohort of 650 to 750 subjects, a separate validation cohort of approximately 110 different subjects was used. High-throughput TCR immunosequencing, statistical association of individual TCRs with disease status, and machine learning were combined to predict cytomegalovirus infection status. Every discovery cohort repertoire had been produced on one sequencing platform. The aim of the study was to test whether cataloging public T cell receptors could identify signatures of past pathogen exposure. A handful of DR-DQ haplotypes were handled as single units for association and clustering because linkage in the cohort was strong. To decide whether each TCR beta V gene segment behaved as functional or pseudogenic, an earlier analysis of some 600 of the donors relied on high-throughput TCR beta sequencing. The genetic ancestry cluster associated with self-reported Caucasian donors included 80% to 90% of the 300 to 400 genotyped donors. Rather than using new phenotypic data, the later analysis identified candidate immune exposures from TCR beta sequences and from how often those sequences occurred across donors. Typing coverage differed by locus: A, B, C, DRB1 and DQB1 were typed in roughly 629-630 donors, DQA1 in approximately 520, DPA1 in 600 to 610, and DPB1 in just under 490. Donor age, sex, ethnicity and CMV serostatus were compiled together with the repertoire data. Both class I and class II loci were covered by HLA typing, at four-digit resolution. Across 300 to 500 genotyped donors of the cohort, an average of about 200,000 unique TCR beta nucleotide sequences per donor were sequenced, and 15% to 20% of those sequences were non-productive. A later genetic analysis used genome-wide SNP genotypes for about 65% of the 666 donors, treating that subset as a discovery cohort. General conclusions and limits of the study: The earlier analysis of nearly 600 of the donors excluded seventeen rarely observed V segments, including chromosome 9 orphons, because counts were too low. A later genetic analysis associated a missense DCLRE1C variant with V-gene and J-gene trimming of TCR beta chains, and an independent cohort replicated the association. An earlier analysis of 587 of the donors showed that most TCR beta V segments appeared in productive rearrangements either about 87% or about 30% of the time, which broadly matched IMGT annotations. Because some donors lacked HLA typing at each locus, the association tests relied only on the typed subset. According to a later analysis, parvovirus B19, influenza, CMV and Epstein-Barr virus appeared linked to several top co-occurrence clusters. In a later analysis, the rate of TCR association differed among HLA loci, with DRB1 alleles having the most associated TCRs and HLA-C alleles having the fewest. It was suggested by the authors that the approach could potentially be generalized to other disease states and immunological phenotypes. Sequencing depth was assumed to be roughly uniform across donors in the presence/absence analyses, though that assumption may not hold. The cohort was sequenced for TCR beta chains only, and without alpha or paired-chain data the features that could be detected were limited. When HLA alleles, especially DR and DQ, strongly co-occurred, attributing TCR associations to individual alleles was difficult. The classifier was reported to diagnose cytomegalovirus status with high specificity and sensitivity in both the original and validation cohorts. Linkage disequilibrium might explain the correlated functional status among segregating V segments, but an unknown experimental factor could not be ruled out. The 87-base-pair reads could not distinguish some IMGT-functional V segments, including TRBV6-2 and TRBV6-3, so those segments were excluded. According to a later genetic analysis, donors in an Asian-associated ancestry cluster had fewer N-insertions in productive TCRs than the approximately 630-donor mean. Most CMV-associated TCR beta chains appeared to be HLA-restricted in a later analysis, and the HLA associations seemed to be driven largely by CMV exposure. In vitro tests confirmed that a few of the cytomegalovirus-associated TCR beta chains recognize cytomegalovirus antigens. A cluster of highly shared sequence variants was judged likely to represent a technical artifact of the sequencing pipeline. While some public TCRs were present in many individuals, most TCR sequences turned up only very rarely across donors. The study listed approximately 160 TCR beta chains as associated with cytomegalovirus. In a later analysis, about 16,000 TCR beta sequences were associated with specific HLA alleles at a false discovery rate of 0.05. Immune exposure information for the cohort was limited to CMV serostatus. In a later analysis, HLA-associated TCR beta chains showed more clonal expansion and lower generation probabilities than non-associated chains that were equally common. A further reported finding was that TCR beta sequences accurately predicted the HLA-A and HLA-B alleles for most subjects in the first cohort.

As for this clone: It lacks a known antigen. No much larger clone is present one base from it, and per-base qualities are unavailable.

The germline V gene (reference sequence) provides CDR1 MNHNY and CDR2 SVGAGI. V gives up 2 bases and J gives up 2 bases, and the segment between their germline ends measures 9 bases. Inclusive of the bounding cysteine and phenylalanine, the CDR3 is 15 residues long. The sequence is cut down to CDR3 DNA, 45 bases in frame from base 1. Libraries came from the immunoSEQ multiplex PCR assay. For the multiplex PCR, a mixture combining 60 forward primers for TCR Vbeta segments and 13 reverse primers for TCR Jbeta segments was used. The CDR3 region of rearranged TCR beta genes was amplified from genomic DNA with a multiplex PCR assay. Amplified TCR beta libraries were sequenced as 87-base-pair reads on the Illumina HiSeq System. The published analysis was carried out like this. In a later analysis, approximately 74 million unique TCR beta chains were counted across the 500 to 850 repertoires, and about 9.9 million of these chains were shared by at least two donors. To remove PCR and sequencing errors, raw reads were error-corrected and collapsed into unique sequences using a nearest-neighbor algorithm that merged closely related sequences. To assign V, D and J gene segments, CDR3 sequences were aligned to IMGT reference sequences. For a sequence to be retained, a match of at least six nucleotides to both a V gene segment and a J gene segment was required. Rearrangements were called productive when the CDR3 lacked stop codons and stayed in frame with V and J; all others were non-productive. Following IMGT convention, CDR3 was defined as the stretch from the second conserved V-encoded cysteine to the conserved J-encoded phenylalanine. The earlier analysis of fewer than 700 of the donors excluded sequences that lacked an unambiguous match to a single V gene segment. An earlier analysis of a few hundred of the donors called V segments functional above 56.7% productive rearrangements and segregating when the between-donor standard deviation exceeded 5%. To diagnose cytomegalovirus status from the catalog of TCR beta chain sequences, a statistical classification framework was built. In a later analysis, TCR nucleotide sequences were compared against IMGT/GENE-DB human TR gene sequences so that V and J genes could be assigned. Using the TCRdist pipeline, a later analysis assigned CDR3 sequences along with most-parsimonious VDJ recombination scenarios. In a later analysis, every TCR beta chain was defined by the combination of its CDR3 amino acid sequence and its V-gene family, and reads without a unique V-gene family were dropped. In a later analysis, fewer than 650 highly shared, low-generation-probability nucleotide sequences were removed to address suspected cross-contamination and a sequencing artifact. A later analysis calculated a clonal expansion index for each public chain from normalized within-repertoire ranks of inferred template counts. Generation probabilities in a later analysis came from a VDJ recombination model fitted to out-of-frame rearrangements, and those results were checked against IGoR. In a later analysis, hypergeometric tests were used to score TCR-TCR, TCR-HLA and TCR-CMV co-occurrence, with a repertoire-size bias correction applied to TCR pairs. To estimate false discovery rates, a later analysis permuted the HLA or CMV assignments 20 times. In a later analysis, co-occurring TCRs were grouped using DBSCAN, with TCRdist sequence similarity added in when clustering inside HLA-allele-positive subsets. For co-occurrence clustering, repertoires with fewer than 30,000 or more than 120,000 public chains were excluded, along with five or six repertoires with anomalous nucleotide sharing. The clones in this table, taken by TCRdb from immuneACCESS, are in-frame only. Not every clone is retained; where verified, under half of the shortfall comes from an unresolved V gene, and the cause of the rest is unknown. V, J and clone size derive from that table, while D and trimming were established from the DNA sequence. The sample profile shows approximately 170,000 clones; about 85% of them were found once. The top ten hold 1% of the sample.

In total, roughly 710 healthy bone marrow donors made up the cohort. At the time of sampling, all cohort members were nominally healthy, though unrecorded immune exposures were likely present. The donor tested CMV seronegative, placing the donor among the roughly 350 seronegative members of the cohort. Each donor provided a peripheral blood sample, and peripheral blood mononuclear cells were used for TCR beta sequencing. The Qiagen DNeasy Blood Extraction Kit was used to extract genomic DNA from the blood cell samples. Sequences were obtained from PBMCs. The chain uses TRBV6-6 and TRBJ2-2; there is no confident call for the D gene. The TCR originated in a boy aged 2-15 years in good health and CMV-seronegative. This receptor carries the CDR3 CASSYRQTNTGELFF. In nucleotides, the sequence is TGTGCCAGCAGTTACCGCCAGACTAACACCGGGGAGCTGTTTTTT.